The clone carrying this T cell receptor (beta chain) has just one count. This specimen comes from a study of OX40 agonist ivuxolimab in advanced cancers. Losses at the gene ends were 4 bases for V and 9 bases for J; bases not matched to a gene: 7. CDR3 length equals 16 residues. Germline V CDR1 and CDR2: SEHNR, FQNEAQ (reference sequence). The table came from immunoSEQ multiplex PCR; TCRdb's copy has only in-frame clones and leaves some out. Among about 33,000 clones, approximately 90% were seen once, and the ten largest hold more than 25%. The rearrangement joins TRBV7-9 to TRBJ2-1, with 15 bases fitting TRBD2. This material consisted of CD4+ or CD8+ T cells sorted from blood, taken in a trial of the OX40 agonist ivuxolimab. This sequence was found in an adult with an advanced solid tumor such as melanoma, head and neck, liver or kidney cancer. As DNA, the CDR3 is TGTGCCAGCAGCTCCTGGACTAGCGGGAGGGTCGGTGAGCAGTTCTTC. Translated: CASSSWTSGRVGEQFF.